Listed here are 7 T cell receptor beta chains from one sample, sequenced in a study of cytomegalovirus exposure and HLA in healthy donors (dated by TCRdb to the late 2010s). The method was the immunoSEQ multiplex PCR assay. The multiplex PCR relied on a mix of 60 forward primers for TCR Vbeta segments and 13 reverse primers for TCR Jbeta segments. TCRdb provides this immuneACCESS table in a form limited to in-frame rearrangements. Some clones are lacking; in checked studies, under half of them reflect an unresolved V gene, and why the rest are absent is not known. The sample table records 150,000 to 200,000 clones; roughly 10% of these occur just once. The ten largest clones add up to roughly 1.4% of the sample. The material sequenced was PBMCs. The receptors were sampled from a woman between 25 and 40 years old in good health and CMV-seropositive.

This rearrangement joins TRBV2 to TRBJ1-2; tentatively, D is TRBD1 (5 bases). This CDR3 is built from 14 residues. Germline V gene lookup returns CDR1 SNHLY and CDR2 FYNNEI. Trimming removed 1 base at V and 5 bases at J, with 11 bases between. The CDR3 nucleotides read TGTGCCAGCAGTGAAGGCAGGGCGACTTATGGCTACACCTTC. Translating gives CASSEGRATYGYTF.

The DNA for the CDR3 is TGTGCCATCAGTGGGACAACAAGCTCCTACGAGCAGTACTTC. This gives the protein CAISGTTSSYEQYF. This rearrangement joins TRBV10-3 to TRBJ2-7; D is possibly TRBD1 (5 bases). The CDR3 totals 14 residues. The germline V gene encodes CDR1 ENHRY and CDR2 SYGVKD. Trimming removed 4 bases at V and 0 bases at J, with 10 bases between.

Concerning this clone itself: The same CDR3 can be traced to other DNA sequences in this sample. The rearrangement links TRBV18 to TRBJ2-1; 10 bases fit TRBD2. CDR3 length: 15 amino acids. The V and J ends lost 0 bases and 7 bases, in that order; junction bases with no gene match: 3. Germline V gene lookup returns CDR1 KGHSH and CDR2 LQKENI. CDR3: CASSPPLAGGNEQFF. CDR3 DNA sequence: TGTGCCAGCTCACCACCGTTAGCGGGGGGTAATGAGCAGTTCTTC.

The genes are TRBV29-1 and TRBJ1-2; D remains ambiguous. CDR1 SQVTM and CDR2 ANQGSEA come from the germline V gene. CDR3 length: 16 amino acids. V was pared by 5 bases and J by 0 bases, with 19 bases between. The CDR3 is CSVSPPSEGPNYGYTF. DNA for the CDR3: TGCAGCGTTAGCCCCCCAAGTGAGGGTCCTAACTATGGCTACACCTTC.

This clone has only a few counts. This chain's CDR3 is CASSLIGADTGELFF. The CDR3 DNA follows: TGTGCCAGCAGTTTAATTGGGGCCGACACCGGGGAGCTGTTTTTT. The J gene is TRBJ2-2, the V gene TRBV6-5; D might be TRBD1 (5 bases). Germline-derived CDR1 and CDR2 are MNHEY and SVGAGI. V was trimmed by 4 bases and J by 3 bases, leaving 12 bases between them. There are 15 residues in the CDR3.

The genes are TRBV5-4 and TRBJ2-5; the D is unclear. The CDR3 runs 14 residues. Trimming took off 2 bases at V and 0 bases at J, with 8 bases between the two ends. Germline values: CDR1 SGHNT, CDR2 YYREEE (reference sequence). CDR3 in DNA: TGTGCCAGCAGCTTCGACGGGTACCAAGAGACCCAGTACTTC. It yields the protein CASSFDGYQETQYF.

The chain couples TRBV10-1 to TRBJ2-3, with 11 bases fitting TRBD1. V was clipped by 2 bases and J by 2 bases; unmatched bases: 9. Germline CDR1 reads WNHNN; CDR2 reads SYGVQD (reference sequence). The CDR3 consists of 18 residues. CDR3 loop: CASSEAGTGGAFTDTQYF. CDR3 in DNA: TGCGCCAGCAGTGAGGCCGGGACAGGGGGTGCCTTCACAGATACGCAGTATTTT.